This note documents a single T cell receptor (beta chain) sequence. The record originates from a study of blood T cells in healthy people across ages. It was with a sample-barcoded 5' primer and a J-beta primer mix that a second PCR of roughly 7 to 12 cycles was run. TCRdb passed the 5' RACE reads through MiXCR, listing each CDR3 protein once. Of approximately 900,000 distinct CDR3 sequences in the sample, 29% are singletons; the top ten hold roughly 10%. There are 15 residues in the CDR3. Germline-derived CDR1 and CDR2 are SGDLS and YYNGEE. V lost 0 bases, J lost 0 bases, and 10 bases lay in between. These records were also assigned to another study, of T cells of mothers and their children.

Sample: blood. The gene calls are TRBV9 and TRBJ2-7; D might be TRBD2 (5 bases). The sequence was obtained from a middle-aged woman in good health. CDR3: CASSVVPADSYEQYF. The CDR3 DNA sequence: TGTGCCAGCAGCGTAGTCCCAGCGGACTCCTACGAGCAGTACTTC.